This is a list of T cell receptor beta chains from one sample in a study of shared clonotypes between healthy human individuals. Data came from immunoSEQ multiplex PCR; TCRdb stores just in-frame clones and leaves some out. Here the sample spans some 2.1 million clones, 95% being singletons. Material for sequencing was naive CD4+ T cells sorted from blood. These receptors were collected from a man aged 18 to 30 in good health. Both conserved end residues are part of each CDR3. D genes are given only for firm matches. Size is omitted from some rows. Given values are once, few, many or a class for expanded clones.

J gene | D gene | V gene | clone size | CDR3 DNA | CDR3 protein
TRBJ1-1 | . | TRBV6-6 | . | TGTGCCAGCAGTCACCAGGGGAGTACTGAAGCTTTCTTT | CASSHQGSTEAFF
TRBJ1-1 | TRBD1 | TRBV9 | . | TGTGCCAGCAGGCGGGACAGGGAAGGTGAAGCTTTCTTT | CASRRDREGEAFF
TRBJ2-1 | TRBD2 | TRBV7-2 | . | TGTGCCAGCAGCCCCTTGGGCGGGAGTTACAATGAGCAGTTCTTC | CASSPLGGSYNEQFF
TRBJ2-7 | . | TRBV28 | . | TGTGCCAGCAGTGCCAGATACGAGCAGTACTTC | CASSARYEQYF
TRBJ2-7 | TRBD2 | TRBV29-1 | . | TGCAGCGTTGAAGGGGGACTAGCGGGATTTACCTACGATCAGTACTTC | CSVEGGLAGFTYDQYF
TRBJ2-3 | TRBD2 | TRBV5-6 | . | TGTGCCAGCAGCTTCCTCGGGATAGCGGGATCATCAGATACGCAGTATTTT | CASSFLGIAGSSDTQYF
TRBJ2-7 | TRBD1 | TRBV7-9 | . | TGTGCCAGCAGCCCTCGGGGGGACAGGGACCACGAGCAGTACTTC | CASSPRGDRDHEQYF
TRBJ2-7 | TRBD1 | TRBV7-9 | . | TGTGCCAGCAGCCCCGGGACAGGGTGGAACGAGCAGTACTTC | CASSPGTGWNEQYF
TRBJ2-5 | . | TRBV2 | . | TGTGCCAGCAGCTCACAGGGAGTCTGGACCCAGTACTTC | CASSSQGVWTQYF
TRBJ1-2 | TRBD1 | TRBV2 | . | TGTGCCAGCAAGGGAAGGGACAGGGAGTCGGGAGGCTACACCTTC | CASKGRDRESGGYTF
TRBJ2-3 | . | TRBV4-1 | . | TGCGCCAGCAGCCGTGGGACTTTAGGGTTGGCAGATACGCAGTATTTT | CASSRGTLGLADTQYF
TRBJ2-6 | . | TRBV6-1 | . | TGTGCCAGCAGTGGCGGAGGGCAGAAGGCTTTCTCTGGGGCCAACGTCCTGACTTTC | CASSGGGQKAFSGANVLTF
TRBJ2-4 | . | TRBV4-1 | once | TGCGCCAGCAGCCAAGGGACTGAGGGCCGGGCCAAAAACATTCAGTACTTC | CASSQGTEGRAKNIQYF
TRBJ2-2 | . | TRBV5-1 | . | TGCGCCAGCAGATCCAGACCTACCACCGGGGAGCTGTTTTTT | CASRSRPTTGELFF
TRBJ1-1 | TRBD1 | TRBV2 | . | TGTGCCAGCAGCTCACAGGGGGCGAGCACTGAAGCTTTCTTT | CASSSQGASTEAFF
TRBJ2-7 | . | TRBV18 | . | TGTGCCAGCTCACCGCACGGGGGCCCCTACGAGCAGTACTTC | CASSPHGGPYEQYF
TRBJ2-7 | . | TRBV2 | . | TGTGCCAGCAGTCCCCATTACGAGCAGTACTTC | CASSPHYEQYF
TRBJ2-7 | . | TRBV19 | . | TGTGCCAGTTCAAGGGGCGGGACCTACGAGCAGTACTTC | CASSRGGTYEQYF
TRBJ1-2 | . | TRBV28 | . | TGTGCCAGCAACCTACTCGTGGGGGGAGATAACTATGGCTACACCTTC | CASNLLVGGDNYGYTF
TRBJ2-3 | TRBD2 | TRBV5-1 | . | TGCGCCAGCAACCGACTCCAGGTCGGCGGGAGTTCCGGGGCAGATACGCAGTATTTT | CASNRLQVGGSSGADTQYF
TRBJ1-2 | . | TRBV5-6 | . | TGTGCCAGCAGTTTGGTGTTCTTGAGGGCGGATGGCTACACCTTC | CASSLVFLRADGYTF
TRBJ1-5 | TRBD1 | TRBV19 | once | TGTGCCAGTAGTATAGGGACAGGGATGCATCAGCCCCAGCATTTT | CASSIGTGMHQPQHF
TRBJ1-5 | . | TRBV27 | . | TGTGCCAGCAGGCCGGGGGGCTGGGGCCTAAATCAGCCCCAGCATTTT | CASRPGGWGLNQPQHF
TRBJ2-7 | . | TRBV27 | . | TGTGCCTCTGGAAAGGGCGTCTCCTACGAGCAGTACTTC | CASGKGVSYEQYF
TRBJ1-5 | TRBD1 | TRBV19 | . | TGTGCCAGTAGTATGTGGGGACAGACTAGCAATCAGCCCCAGCATTTT | CASSMWGQTSNQPQHF
TRBJ1-4 | . | TRBV5-6 | . | TGTGCCAGCAGCGCTCTGTTTGAGCCTAATGAAAAACTGTTTTTT | CASSALFEPNEKLFF
TRBJ1-6 | . | TRBV28 | . | TGTGCCAGCACCTCAGCCAGGGTGGGGAATTCACCCCTCCACTTT | CASTSARVGNSPLHF
TRBJ2-7 | . | TRBV6-6 | . | TGTGCCAGCAGTTACTCTGGTCCGGGTGGGTACGAGCAGTACTTC | CASSYSGPGGYEQYF
TRBJ2-6 | TRBD1 | TRBV27 | . | TGTGCCAGCAGTACAGGGGCCTCTGGGGCCAACGTCCTGACTTTC | CASSTGASGANVLTF
TRBJ2-3 | TRBD2 | TRBV4-1 | . | TGCGCCAGCAGCCCCCCGGGACTAAAAATTAGCACAGATACGCAGTATTTT | CASSPPGLKISTDTQYF
TRBJ2-7 | . | TRBV5-1 | . | TGCGCCAGCAGCTTGGAAGGTCAGGGTTTCGACGAGCAGTACTTC | CASSLEGQGFDEQYF
TRBJ1-1 | . | TRBV27 | . | TGTGCCAGCAGTTTTAGGGAGAACACTGAAGCTTTCTTT | CASSFRENTEAFF
TRBJ2-3 | TRBD2 | TRBV5-6 | . | TGTGCCAGCAGCTTGGCCGGGCGATGGAGTCTAGCGGGGGGAGATACGCAGTATTTT | CASSLAGRWSLAGGDTQYF